A selection of T cell receptor beta chains follows, all from one sample in a study of T cells after posttransplantation cyclophosphamide. Assay: immunoSEQ multiplex PCR; the TCRdb copy retains only in-frame clones and omits some. The data contain roughly 100 clones, roughly 78% of them seen just once; the ten biggest clones take up 17%. Sequencing was performed on CD8+ T cells sorted from PBMCs, taken after an allogeneic stem cell transplant with post-transplant cyclophosphamide. Receptors originate from a female patient aged 25-39 years who received an allogeneic stem cell transplant from a related donor, was CMV-positive, and had no GVHD. Some T cells may have originated in the graft donor. The CDR3 runs from the conserved cysteine through the conserved F or W. Fields, in order: J gene, clone size, V gene, D gene, CDR3 protein, CDR3 DNA. D genes are given only for firm matches. The size field is filled for only some rows; it gives once, few, many or a size class.

J gene: TRBJ2-7; clone size: -; V gene: TRBV7-9; D gene: TRBD1; CDR3 protein: CASSLKGDRVYEQYF; CDR3 DNA: TGTGCCAGCAGCTTAAAGGGGGACAGGGTCTACGAGCAGTACTTC
J gene: TRBJ1-1; clone size: -; V gene: TRBV29-1; D gene: -; CDR3 protein: CSVEDHGIEAFF; CDR3 DNA: TGCAGCGTTGAAGATCACGGGATCGAAGCTTTCTTT
J gene: TRBJ2-7; clone size: -; V gene: TRBV5-1; D gene: TRBD2; CDR3 protein: CASSSPGSGGNRHEQYF; CDR3 DNA: TGCGCCAGCAGCTCTCCTGGAAGCGGGGGTAATCGCCACGAGCAGTACTTC
J gene: TRBJ2-7; clone size: once; V gene: TRBV14; D gene: TRBD1; CDR3 protein: CASSWTGVEQYF; CDR3 DNA: TGTGCCAGCAGCTGGACAGGGGTCGAGCAGTACTTC
J gene: TRBJ2-2; clone size: -; V gene: TRBV10-2; D gene: -; CDR3 protein: CASRGAGQVTGELFF; CDR3 DNA: TGCGCCAGCAGGGGAGCGGGACAGGTCACCGGGGAGCTGTTTTTT